The present T cell receptor beta chain was sequenced within a study of early T cells in non-severe SARS-CoV-2 infection. In the study overall: The chains were unpaired, and the sequenced material was bulk RNA from unsorted whole blood.

Each single cDNA molecule received a unique molecular identifier. TCRdb itself ran the 5' RACE reads through MiXCR, one entry per CDR3 protein. This sample yields some 64,000 distinct CDR3 sequences, of which 9% to 10% are seen a single time; 15% belongs to the top ten. Study results and limitations: Sequences matched to VDJdb favored anti-spike CD8 responses, while private and CD4 specificities were missed.

Germline loops: CDR1 SGHRS, CDR2 YFSETQ. Trimming pared 2 bases from V and 2 bases from J, leaving 11 bases between. This CDR3 comprises 14 residues. This clonotype was observed a few times. Its antigen is currently unknown. This receptor was identified in an adult who was a healthcare worker with PCR-confirmed SARS-CoV-2 infection or an uninfected control (not recorded which). The V call is TRBV5-1, the J call TRBJ2-7; tentatively, D is TRBD1 (6 bases). The input for sequencing was whole blood, taken at baseline. The CDR3 region is CASSLRTDTYEQYF. CDR3 sequence (DNA): TGCGCCAGCAGCTTACGGACAGATACCTACGAGCAGTACTTC. Full variable domain (missing parts from reference TRBV5-1 and TRBJ2-7): KAGVTQTPRYLIKTRGQQVTLSCSPISGHRSVSWYQQTPGQGLQFLFEYFSETQRNKGNFPGRFSGRQFSNSRSEMNVSTLELGDSALYLCASSLRTDTYEQYFGPGTRLTVT.